What follows are 17 T cell receptor beta chains derived from one specimen sequenced in a study of OX40 agonist ivuxolimab in advanced cancers. TCRdb's copy holds only in-frame clones and misses some; the assay was immunoSEQ multiplex PCR. The table has 72,000 or so clones, 81% seen once. This sample comprised CD4+ or CD8+ T cells sorted from blood, obtained in a trial of the OX40 agonist ivuxolimab. These receptors all stem from an adult with an advanced solid tumor such as melanoma, head and neck, liver or kidney cancer.

The chain couples TRBV19 to TRBJ2-1; possibly TRBD2 for D (6 bases). The CDR3 runs to 14 residues. From germline, CDR1 is LNHDA and CDR2 SQIVND (reference sequence). Trimming removed 0 bases at V and 9 bases at J, with 12 bases between. The CDR3 region has the DNA TGTGCCAGTAGTATAGATCGAACTAGCCTTGAGCAGTTCTTC. It translates to CASSIDRTSLEQFF.

CDR3 bases: TGTGCCAGCAGCGGACCGGGACAGGGGACCCCCGGGGAGCTGTTTTTT. Translation: CASSGPGQGTPGELFF. This rearrangement joins TRBV13 to TRBJ2-2, with 10 bases lining up with TRBD1. Germline V gives CDR1 PRHDT, CDR2 FYEKMQ (reference sequence). V dropped 5 bases and J dropped 6; count of bases not matched to a gene: 9. The CDR3 has 16 residues.

The J gene is TRBJ1-1, the V gene TRBV7-2; D is possibly TRBD1 (5 bases). The germline gives CDR1 SGHTA, CDR2 FQGNSA. The CDR3 is made up of 16 amino acids. V lost 5 bases and J 6 bases, leaving 22 bases between the germline ends. This CDR3 reads CASSPRGAGSSAEAFF. CDR3 in DNA: TGTGCCAGCAGCCCCCGCGGGGCAGGGAGCTCGGCTGAAGCTTTCTTT.

The chain carries TRBV7-2 and TRBJ2-5; TRBD1 aligns across 8 bases. J gave up 5 bases and V 4 bases, and 6 bases lay outside the gene matches. The CDR3 consists of 14 residues. The germline gives CDR1 SGHTA, CDR2 FQGNSA. CDR3 sequence: CASSSQGARETQYF. Here the CDR3 DNA reads TGTGCCAGCAGCTCCCAGGGGGCACGGGAGACCCAGTACTTC.

The gene calls are TRBV11-2 and TRBJ1-5, with D perhaps matching TRBD1 (5 bases). Trimming left V 5 bases short and J 2 bases short, with 13 bases between. Germline V gene data show CDR1 as SGHAT and CDR2 as FQNNGV. This CDR3 region has 15 residues. CDR3 DNA: TGTGCCAGCAGCGCAATGGGGGGGGGCAATCAGCCCCAGCATTTT. Translating it yields CASSAMGGGNQPQHF.

The rearrangement links TRBV19 to TRBJ2-5; 8 bases are shared with TRBD2. The germline CDR1 and CDR2 sequences are LNHDA and SQIVND (reference sequence). J gave up 5 bases and V 7 bases, and 12 bases lay outside the gene matches. The CDR3 extends over 15 amino acids. CDR3 bases: TGTGCCAGTAATACTGCGGGGACTAGTTGGGAGACCCAGTACTTC. As protein: CASNTAGTSWETQYF.

The chain is built from TRBV11-2 and TRBJ2-7; D uncertain. Germline V CDR1 and CDR2: SGHAT, FQNNGV. The CDR3 totals 15 residues. Trimming stripped 2 bases from V and 0 bases from J, with 11 bases between. This CDR3 is CASSLSTSFSYEQYF. DNA for the CDR3: TGTGCCAGCAGCTTAAGCACATCTTTCTCCTACGAGCAGTACTTC. Together with reference TRBV11-2 and TRBJ2-7, the CDR3 gives the full variable domain: EAGVAQSPRYKIIEKRQSVAFWCNPISGHATLYWYQQILGQGPKLLIQFQNNGVVDDSQLPKDRFSAERLKGVDSTLKIQPAKLEDSAVYLCASSLSTSFSYEQYFGPGTRLTVT.

The CDR3 is CASSLGQGSNVLTF. The CDR3 coding sequence is TGTGCCAGCAGCTTGGGACAGGGATCCAACGTCCTGACTTTC. This chain links TRBV7-3 with TRBJ2-6, with 9 bases aligning to TRBD1. CDR3 length: 14 residues. Germline CDR1 is SGHTA and CDR2 is FQGTGA. V dropped 3 bases and J dropped 8; count of bases not matched to a gene: 2.

This clone appeared a few times. V and J are TRBV7-2 and TRBJ2-2; D is unresolved. This CDR3 region has 17 residues. Trimming removed 1 base from V and 5 bases from J, with 17 bases in between. CDR1 and CDR2 from the germline V gene are SGHTA and FQGNSA. The CDR3 DNA reads TGTGCCAGCAGCTTAGAGTCCATCCGGGCTTTAACCGGGGAGCTGTTTTTT. This encodes CASSLESIRALTGELFF.

This chain joins TRBV9 and TRBJ2-2; maybe TRBD2 (5 bases). The CDR3 runs to 13 residues. V lost 0 bases and J 6 bases, leaving 6 bases between the germline ends. CDR1 is SGDLS, CDR2 YYNGEE, per germline. CDR3 sequence reads: CASSVGLPGELFF. The DNA for the CDR3 is TGTGCCAGCAGCGTAGGACTACCCGGGGAGCTGTTTTTT.

The V gene is TRBV9, the J gene TRBJ1-6; 7 positions match TRBD1. The germline gives CDR1 SGDLS, CDR2 YYNGEE. With 0 bases clipped from V and 10 bases from J, the junction kept 7 bases outside the gene matches. This CDR3 comprises 15 residues. CDR3 residues: CASSVALQGGSPLHF. CDR3 coding DNA: TGTGCCAGCAGCGTAGCTCTCCAGGGGGGGTCACCCCTCCACTTT.

The chain uses TRBV4-2 and TRBJ1-2; no clear D gene. V was pared by 1 base and J by 4 bases, with 13 bases between. Germline V gives CDR1 LGHNA, CDR2 YNFKEQ. The CDR3 has 15 residues. The CDR3 coding sequence is TGTGCCAGCAGCCAAGTATCCCCAGAAGGCTATGGCTACACCTTC. This encodes CASSQVSPEGYGYTF.

The chain employs TRBV9 and TRBJ2-5; 7 positions match TRBD2. J lost 8 bases, V lost 0 bases, and 7 bases had no gene match. CDR3 length equals 14 residues. Germline V gene sequence: CDR1 SGDLS, CDR2 YYNGEE. The CDR3 reads CASSVDGTTGTQYF. The CDR3 DNA is TGTGCCAGCAGCGTAGACGGGACTACGGGCACCCAGTACTTC.

A few counts support this clone. The rearrangement joins TRBV5-1 to TRBJ2-1, with a weak D call TRBD1 (5 bases). Germline CDR1 is SGHRS and CDR2 is YFSETQ. Deletions cut 0 bases from V and 9 bases from J, with 16 bases between. The CDR3 has 15 residues. This CDR3 is CASSLDGPTQGEQFF. CDR3 DNA sequence: TGCGCCAGCAGCTTGGACGGCCCGACGCAGGGTGAGCAGTTCTTC.

The gene calls are TRBV18 and TRBJ2-1; possibly TRBD2 for D (5 bases). Trimming pared 6 bases from V and 9 bases from J, leaving 12 bases between. The CDR3 sequence is 12 residues long. Germline V lookup: CDR1 KGHSH, CDR2 LQKENI. CDR3 residues: CASSPTSIEQFF. CDR3 in DNA: TGTGCCAGCTCCCCTACTAGTATTGAGCAGTTCTTC.

The CDR3 region is CASTPNLGQETPNTEAFF. In nucleotides, the CDR3 is TGTGCCAGCACTCCAAATCTAGGACAGGAGACCCCGAACACTGAAGCTTTCTTT. The rearrangement joins TRBV27 to TRBJ1-1; 7 nucleotides line up with TRBD1. The CDR3 consists of 18 residues. V lost 7 bases to trimming and J lost 1 base; unmatched junction nucleotides: 18. CDR1 and CDR2 (germline): MNHEY, SMNVEV (reference sequence).

The genes are TRBV12-5 and TRBJ2-5; D gene unclear. Looked up from germline, CDR1 is LGHNT and CDR2 is FRNRAP. V was clipped by 3 bases and J by 0 bases, with 5 bases between them. This CDR3 is 13 amino acids long. Here the CDR3 reads CASGFRNQETQYF. The CDR3 region has the DNA TGTGCTAGTGGTTTCAGAAACCAAGAGACCCAGTACTTC.